The clone carrying this TCR beta chain was picked up one time. Its target is unknown. This sample stems from a study of OX40 agonist ivuxolimab in advanced cancers. The table came from immunoSEQ multiplex PCR; TCRdb's copy has only in-frame clones and leaves some out. The sample consists of roughly 60,000 clones, more than 75% of them appearing once. Overall study results and limits: Normalized T-cell clonal expansion was also low in some nonresponders.

Germline assignment: CDR1 SGHDT and CDR2 YYEEEE. The CDR3 is made up of 15 amino acids. Trimming cost V 3 bases and J 6 bases; bases outside gene matches: 8. Specimen: CD4+ or CD8+ T cells sorted from blood, collected in a trial of the OX40 agonist ivuxolimab. This receptor was identified in an adult with an advanced solid tumor such as melanoma, head and neck, liver or kidney cancer. V is TRBV5-6 and J is TRBJ2-1; 8 nucleotides line up with TRBD2. Here the CDR3 reads CASSYPGGPFNEQFF. The CDR3 coding sequence is TGTGCCAGCAGCTATCCGGGGGGGCCTTTCAATGAGCAGTTCTTC. The variable domain in full, completed from reference TRBV5-6 and TRBJ2-1, reads DAGVTQSPTHLIKTRGQQVTLRCSPKSGHDTVSWYQQALGQGPQFIFQYYEEEERQRGNFPDRFSGHQFPNYSSELNVNALLLGDSALYLCASSYPGGPFNEQFFGPGTRLTVL.